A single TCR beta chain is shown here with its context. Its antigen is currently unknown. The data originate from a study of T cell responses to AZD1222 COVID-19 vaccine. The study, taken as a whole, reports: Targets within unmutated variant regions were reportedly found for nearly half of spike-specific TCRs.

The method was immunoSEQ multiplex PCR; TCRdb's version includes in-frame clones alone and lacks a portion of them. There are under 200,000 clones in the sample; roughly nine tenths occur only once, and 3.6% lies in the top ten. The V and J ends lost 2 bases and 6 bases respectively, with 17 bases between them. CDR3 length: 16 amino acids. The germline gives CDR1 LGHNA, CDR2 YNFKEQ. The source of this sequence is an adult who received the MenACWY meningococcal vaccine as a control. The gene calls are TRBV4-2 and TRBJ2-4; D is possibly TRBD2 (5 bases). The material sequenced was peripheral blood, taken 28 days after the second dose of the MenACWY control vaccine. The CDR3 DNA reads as TGTGCCAGCAGCCAACTACTGGAAGTTCGGGGAAACATTCAGTACTTC. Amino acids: CASSQLLEVRGNIQYF.